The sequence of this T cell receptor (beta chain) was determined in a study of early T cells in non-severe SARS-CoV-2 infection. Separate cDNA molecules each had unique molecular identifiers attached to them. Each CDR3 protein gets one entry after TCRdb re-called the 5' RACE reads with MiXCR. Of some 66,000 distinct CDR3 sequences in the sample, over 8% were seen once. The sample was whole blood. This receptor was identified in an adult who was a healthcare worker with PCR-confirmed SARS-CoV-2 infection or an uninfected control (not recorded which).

The chain's CDR3 is CASSLTGVRPQHF. In nucleotides, the CDR3 is TGTGCCAGCAGCTTGACTGGGGTACGGCCCCAGCATTTT. The chain carries TRBV7-9 and TRBJ1-5; D not certain. Looked up from germline, CDR1 is SEHNR and CDR2 is FQNEAQ (reference sequence). This CDR3 has 13 residues. Between the trimmed V and J ends, which lost 3 bases and 9 bases, there was a span of 12 bases.